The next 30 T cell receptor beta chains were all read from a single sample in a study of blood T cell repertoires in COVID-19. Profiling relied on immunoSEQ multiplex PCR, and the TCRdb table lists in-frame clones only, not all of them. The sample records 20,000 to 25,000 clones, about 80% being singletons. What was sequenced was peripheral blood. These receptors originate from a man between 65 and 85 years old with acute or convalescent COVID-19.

The CDR3 DNA follows: TGTGCCATCAGTGGCACAGGGACCTCCTATGGCTACACCTTC. Its protein is CAISGTGTSYGYTF. V is TRBV10-3 and J is TRBJ1-2; D is possibly TRBD1 (6 bases). Germline V gene sequence: CDR1 ENHRY, CDR2 SYGVKD. V lost 4 bases to trimming and J lost 4 bases, with 13 bases between them. The CDR3 totals 14 residues.

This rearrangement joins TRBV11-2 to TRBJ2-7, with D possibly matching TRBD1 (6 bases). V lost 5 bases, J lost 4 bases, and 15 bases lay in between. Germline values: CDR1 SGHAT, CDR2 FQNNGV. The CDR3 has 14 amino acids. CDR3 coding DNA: TGTGCCAGCAGCCTAAGGACAGCCCTATACGAGCAGTACTTC. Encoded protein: CASSLRTALYEQYF.

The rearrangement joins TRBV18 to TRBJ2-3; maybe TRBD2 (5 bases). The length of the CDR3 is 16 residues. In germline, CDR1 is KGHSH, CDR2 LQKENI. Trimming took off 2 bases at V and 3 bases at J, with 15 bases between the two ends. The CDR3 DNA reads TGTGCCAGCTCACCAGGCGGGTCGTCTGGGACAGATACGCAGTATTTT. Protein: CASSPGGSSGTDTQYF.

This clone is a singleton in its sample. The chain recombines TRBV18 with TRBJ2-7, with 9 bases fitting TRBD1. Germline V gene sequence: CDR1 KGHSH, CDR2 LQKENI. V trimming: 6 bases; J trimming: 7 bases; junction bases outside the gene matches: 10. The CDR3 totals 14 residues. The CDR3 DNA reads TGTGCCAGCTCCCGCCGGGACAGGGAGATAGAGCAGTACTTC. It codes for CASSRRDREIEQYF.

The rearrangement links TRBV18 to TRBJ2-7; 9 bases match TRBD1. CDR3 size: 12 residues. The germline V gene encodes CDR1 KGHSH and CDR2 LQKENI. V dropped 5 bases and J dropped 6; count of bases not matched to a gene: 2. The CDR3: CASSTGQGEQYF. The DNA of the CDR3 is TGTGCCAGCTCAACGGGACAGGGCGAGCAGTACTTC. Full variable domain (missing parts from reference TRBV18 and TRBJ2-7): NAGVMQNPRHLVRRRGQEARLRCSPMKGHSHVYWYRQLPEEGLKFMVYLQKENIIDESGMPKERFSAEFPKEGPSILRIQQVVRGDSAAYFCASSTGQGEQYFGPGTRLTVT.

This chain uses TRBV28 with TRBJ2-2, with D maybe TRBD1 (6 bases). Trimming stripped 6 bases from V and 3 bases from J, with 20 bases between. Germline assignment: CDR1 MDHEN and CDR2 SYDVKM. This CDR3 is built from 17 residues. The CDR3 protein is CASSPVQGRDDTGELFF. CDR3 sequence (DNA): TGTGCCAGCAGCCCCGTCCAGGGGAGAGATGACACCGGGGAGCTGTTTTTT.

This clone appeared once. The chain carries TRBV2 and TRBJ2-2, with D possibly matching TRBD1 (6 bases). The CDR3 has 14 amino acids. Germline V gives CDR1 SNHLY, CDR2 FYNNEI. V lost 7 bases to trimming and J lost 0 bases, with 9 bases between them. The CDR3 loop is CASTRQANTGELFF. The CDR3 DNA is TGTGCCAGCACCCGACAGGCGAACACCGGGGAGCTGTTTTTT.

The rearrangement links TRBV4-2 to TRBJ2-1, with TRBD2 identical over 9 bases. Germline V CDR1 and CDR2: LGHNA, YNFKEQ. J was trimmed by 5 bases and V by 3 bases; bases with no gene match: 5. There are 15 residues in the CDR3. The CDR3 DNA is TGTGCCAGCAGCCAGGCGGGAGGGCCCCACAATGAGCAGTTCTTC. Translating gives CASSQAGGPHNEQFF.

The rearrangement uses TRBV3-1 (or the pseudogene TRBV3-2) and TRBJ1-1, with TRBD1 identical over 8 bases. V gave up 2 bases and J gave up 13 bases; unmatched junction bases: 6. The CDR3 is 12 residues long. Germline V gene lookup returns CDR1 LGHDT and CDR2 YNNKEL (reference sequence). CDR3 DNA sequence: TGTGCCAGCAGCCAATCCGGGACAGGTCTTTTCTTT. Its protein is CASSQSGTGLFF.

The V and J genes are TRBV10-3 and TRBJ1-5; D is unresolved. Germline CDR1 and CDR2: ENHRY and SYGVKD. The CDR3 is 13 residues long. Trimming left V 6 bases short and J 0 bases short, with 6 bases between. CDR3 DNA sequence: TGTGCCATCAGCCAGAATAGCAATCAGCCCCAGCATTTT. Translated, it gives CAISQNSNQPQHF.

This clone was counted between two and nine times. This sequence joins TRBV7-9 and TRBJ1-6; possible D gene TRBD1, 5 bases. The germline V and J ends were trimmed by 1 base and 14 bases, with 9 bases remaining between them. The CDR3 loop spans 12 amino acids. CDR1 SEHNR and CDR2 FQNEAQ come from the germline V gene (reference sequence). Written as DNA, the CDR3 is TGTGCCAGCAGCTTAGACGCGACAGCCCTCCACTTT. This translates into CASSLDATALHF.

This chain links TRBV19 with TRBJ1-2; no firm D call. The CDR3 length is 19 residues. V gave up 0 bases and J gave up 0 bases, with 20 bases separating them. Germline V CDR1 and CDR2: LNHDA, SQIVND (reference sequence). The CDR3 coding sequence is TGTGCCAGTAGTATAGAGCGAGTGTTGGAGGGAAAAGCTAACTATGGCTACACCTTC. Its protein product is CASSIERVLEGKANYGYTF.

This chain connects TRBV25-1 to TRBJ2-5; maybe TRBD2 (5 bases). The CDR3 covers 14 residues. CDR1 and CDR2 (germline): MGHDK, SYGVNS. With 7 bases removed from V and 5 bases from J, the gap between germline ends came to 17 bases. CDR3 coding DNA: TGTGCCAGCACTATGACTACCGTGGGGGAGACCCAGTACTTC. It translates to CASTMTTVGETQYF.

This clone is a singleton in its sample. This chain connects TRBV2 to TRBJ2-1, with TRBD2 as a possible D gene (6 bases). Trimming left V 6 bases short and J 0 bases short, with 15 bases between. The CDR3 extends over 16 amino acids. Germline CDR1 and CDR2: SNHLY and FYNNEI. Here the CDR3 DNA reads TGTGCCAGCAGGAGGGACTGGCAGAGCTCCTACAATGAGCAGTTCTTC. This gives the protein CASRRDWQSSYNEQFF.

The CDR3 loop is CASSEGGDGELFF. CDR3 nucleotides: TGTGCCAGCAGTGAAGGCGGGGACGGGGAGCTGTTTTTT. This sequence joins TRBV2 and TRBJ2-2, with a tentative D call TRBD2 (6 bases). The CDR3 consists of 13 residues. Germline lookup yields CDR1 SNHLY and CDR2 FYNNEI. The V end was cut by 1 base, the J end by 7 bases, with 7 bases between.

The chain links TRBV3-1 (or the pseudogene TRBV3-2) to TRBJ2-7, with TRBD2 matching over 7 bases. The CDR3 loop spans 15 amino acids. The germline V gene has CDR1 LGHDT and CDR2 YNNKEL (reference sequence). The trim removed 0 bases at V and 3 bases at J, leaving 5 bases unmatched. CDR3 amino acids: CASSQEVAGFYEQYF. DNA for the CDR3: TGTGCCAGCAGCCAAGAGGTAGCGGGCTTCTACGAGCAGTACTTC.

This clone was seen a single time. CDR3 nucleotides: TGTGCCAGCGGGACTCGAAACACCATATATTTT. Translation: CASGTRNTIYF. This chain connects TRBV25-1 to TRBJ1-3; D possibly corresponds to TRBD1 (5 bases). Trimming stripped 8 bases from V and 5 bases from J, with 7 bases between. This CDR3 is built from 11 residues. Germline V gives CDR1 MGHDK, CDR2 SYGVNS.

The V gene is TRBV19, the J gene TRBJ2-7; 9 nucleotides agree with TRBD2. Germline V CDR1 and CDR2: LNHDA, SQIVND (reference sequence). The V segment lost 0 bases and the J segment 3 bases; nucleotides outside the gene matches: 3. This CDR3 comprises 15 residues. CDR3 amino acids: CASSIDSGGGYEQYF. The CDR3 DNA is TGTGCCAGTAGTATAGATAGCGGGGGAGGCTACGAGCAGTACTTC.

The CDR3 DNA sequence: TGTGCCAGCAGCTGGGACACTTATCAGCCCCAGCATTTT. It encodes CASSWDTYQPQHF. This chain links TRBV7-9 with TRBJ1-5; possibly TRBD1 for D (6 bases). Trimming cost V 4 bases and J 5 bases, with 9 bases left between them. The V gene's germline CDR1 is SEHNR and CDR2 FQNEAQ (reference sequence). The CDR3 has 13 amino acids.

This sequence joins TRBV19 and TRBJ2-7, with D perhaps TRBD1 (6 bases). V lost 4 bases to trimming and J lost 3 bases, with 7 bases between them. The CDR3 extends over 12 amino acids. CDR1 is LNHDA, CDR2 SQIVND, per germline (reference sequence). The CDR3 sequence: CASSTDSYEQYF. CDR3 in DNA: TGTGCCAGTAGTACGGACAGCTACGAGCAGTACTTC.

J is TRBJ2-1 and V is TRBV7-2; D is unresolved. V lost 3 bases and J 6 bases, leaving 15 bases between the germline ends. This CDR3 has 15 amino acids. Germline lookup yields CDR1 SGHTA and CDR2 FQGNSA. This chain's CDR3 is CASSFPLAVTNEQFF. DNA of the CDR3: TGTGCCAGCAGCTTTCCTCTGGCGGTCACCAATGAGCAGTTCTTC.

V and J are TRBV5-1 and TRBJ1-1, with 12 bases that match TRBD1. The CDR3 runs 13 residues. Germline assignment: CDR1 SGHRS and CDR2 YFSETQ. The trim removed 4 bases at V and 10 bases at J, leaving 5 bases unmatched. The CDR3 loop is CASSMGQGAAAFF. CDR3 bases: TGCGCCAGCAGCATGGGACAGGGGGCTGCAGCTTTCTTT. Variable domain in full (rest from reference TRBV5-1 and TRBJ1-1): KAGVTQTPRYLIKTRGQQVTLSCSPISGHRSVSWYQQTPGQGLQFLFEYFSETQRNKGNFPGRFSGRQFSNSRSEMNVSTLELGDSALYLCASSMGQGAAAFFGQGTRLTVV.

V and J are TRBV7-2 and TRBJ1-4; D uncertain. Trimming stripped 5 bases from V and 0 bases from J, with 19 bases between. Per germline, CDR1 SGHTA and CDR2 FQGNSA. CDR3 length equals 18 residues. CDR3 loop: CASSPRAGASATNEKLFF. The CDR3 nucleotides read TGTGCCAGCAGCCCCCGGGCGGGAGCCTCTGCAACTAATGAAAAACTGTTTTTT.

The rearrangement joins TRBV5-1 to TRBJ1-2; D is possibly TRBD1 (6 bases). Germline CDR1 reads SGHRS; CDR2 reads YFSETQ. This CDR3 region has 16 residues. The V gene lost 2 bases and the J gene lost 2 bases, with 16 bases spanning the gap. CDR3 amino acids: CASSFESDRLNYGYTF. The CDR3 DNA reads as TGCGCCAGCAGCTTTGAGAGTGACAGGCTCAACTATGGCTACACCTTC.

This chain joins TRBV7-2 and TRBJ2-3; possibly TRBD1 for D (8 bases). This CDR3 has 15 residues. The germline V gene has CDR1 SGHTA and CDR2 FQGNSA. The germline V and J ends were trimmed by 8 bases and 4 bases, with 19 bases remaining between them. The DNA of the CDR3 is TGTGCCAGCGGACAGGGACTAAGTTTTCCAGATACGCAGTATTTT. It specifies CASGQGLSFPDTQYF. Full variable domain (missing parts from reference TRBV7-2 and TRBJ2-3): GAGVSQSPSNKVTEKGKDVELRCDPISGHTALYWYRQSLGQGLEFLIYFQGNSAPDKSGLPSDRFSAERTGGSVSTLTIQRTQQEDSAVYLCASGQGLSFPDTQYFGPGTRLTVL.

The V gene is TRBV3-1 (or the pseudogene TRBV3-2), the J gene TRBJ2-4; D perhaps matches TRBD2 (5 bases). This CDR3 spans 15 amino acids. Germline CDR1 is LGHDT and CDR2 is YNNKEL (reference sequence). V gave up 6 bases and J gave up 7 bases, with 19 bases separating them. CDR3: CASSLVGDSSNIQYF. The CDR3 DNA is TGTGCCAGCAGTCTCGTCGGGGATAGTTCGAACATTCAGTACTTC.

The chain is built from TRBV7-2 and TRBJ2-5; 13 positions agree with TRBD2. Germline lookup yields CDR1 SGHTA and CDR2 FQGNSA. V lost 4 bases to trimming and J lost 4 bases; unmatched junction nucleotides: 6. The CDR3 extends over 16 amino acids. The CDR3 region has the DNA TGTGCCAGCAGCTCGCGGACTAGCGGGAGACGAGAGACCCAGTACTTC. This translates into CASSSRTSGRRETQYF.

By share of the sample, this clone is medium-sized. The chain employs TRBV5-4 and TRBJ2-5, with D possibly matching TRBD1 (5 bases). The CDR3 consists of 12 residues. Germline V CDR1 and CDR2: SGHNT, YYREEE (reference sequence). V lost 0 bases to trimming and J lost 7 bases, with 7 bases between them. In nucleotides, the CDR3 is TGTGCCAGCAGCTTGGGGGGCGGGACCCAGTACTTC. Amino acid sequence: CASSLGGGTQYF.

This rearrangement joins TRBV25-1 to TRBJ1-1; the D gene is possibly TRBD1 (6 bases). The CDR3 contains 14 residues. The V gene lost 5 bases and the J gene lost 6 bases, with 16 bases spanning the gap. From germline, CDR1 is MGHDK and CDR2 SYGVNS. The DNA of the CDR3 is TGTGCCAGCAGTCTTGGGGGCGACGGAGCTGAAGCTTTCTTT. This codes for CASSLGGDGAEAFF.

The CDR3 nucleotides read TGTGCCACCAGGACAGGGGGCGCCGACACAGATACGCAGTATTTT. It encodes CATRTGGADTDTQYF. V gene TRBV24-1 combines with J gene TRBJ2-3; 10 bases map to TRBD1. V trimming: 7 bases; J trimming: 2 bases; junction bases outside the gene matches: 5. Looked up from germline, CDR1 is KGHDR and CDR2 is SFDVKD. The CDR3 has 15 amino acids.